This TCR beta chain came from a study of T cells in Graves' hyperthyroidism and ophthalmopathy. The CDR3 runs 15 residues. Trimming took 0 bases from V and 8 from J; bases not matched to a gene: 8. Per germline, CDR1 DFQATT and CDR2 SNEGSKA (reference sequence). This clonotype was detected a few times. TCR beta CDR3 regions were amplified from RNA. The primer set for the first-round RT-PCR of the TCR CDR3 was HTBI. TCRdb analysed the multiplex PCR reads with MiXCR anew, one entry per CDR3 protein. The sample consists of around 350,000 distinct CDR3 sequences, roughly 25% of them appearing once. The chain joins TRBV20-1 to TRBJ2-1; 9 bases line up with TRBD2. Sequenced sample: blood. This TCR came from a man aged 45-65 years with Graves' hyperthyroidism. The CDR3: CSARDLSGSKYEQFF. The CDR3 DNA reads TGCAGTGCTAGAGATCTTAGCGGGAGTAAGTATGAGCAGTTCTTC.